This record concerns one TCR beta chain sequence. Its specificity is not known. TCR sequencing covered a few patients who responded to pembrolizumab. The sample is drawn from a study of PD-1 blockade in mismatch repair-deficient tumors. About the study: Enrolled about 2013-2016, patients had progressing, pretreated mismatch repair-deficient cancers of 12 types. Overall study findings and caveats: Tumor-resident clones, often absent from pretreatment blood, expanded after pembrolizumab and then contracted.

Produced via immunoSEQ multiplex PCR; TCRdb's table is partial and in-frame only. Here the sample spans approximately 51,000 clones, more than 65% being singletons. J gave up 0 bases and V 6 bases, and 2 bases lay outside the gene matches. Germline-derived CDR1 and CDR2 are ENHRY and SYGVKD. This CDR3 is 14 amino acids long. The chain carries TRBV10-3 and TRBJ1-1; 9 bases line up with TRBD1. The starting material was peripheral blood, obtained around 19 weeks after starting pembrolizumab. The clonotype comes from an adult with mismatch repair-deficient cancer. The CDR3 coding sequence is TGTGCCATCAGGACAGGGGGACTGAACACTGAAGCTTTCTTT. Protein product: CAIRTGGLNTEAFF.